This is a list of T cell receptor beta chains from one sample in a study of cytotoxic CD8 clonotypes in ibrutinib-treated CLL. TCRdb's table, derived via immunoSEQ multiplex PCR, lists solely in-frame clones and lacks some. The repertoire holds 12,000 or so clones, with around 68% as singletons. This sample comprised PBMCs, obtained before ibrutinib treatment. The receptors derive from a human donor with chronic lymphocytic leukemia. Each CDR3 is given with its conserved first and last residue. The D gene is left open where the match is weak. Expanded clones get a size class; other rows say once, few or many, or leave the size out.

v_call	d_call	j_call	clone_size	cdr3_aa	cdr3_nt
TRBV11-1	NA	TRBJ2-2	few	CASSLVDKTGELFF	TGTGCCAGCAGCTTAGTCGACAAAACCGGGGAGCTGTTTTTT
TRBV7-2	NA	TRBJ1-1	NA	CASSWGMNSEAFF	TGTGCCAGCAGCTGGGGCATGAACTCTGAAGCTTTCTTT
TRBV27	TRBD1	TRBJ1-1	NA	CASSFTIQGTRTEAFF	TGTGCCAGCAGTTTTACAATACAGGGGACTCGAACTGAAGCTTTCTTT
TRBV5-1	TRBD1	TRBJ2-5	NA	CASRRQGAREETQYF	TGCGCCAGCAGGAGACAGGGGGCCAGGGAAGAGACCCAGTACTTC
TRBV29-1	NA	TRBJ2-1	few	CSANSGVNEQFF	TGCAGCGCCAACTCAGGGGTCAATGAGCAGTTCTTC
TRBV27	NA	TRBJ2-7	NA	CASRQQGRGYEQYF	TGTGCCAGCAGACAACAGGGCCGAGGGTACGAGCAGTACTTC
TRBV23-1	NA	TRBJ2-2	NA	CASSQSGRRTNTGELFF	TGCGCCAGCAGTCAATCGGGGAGACGGACGAACACCGGGGAGCTGTTTTTT
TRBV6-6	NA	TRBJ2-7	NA	CASGTGPGLNEQYF	TGTGCCAGCGGCACAGGGCCCGGCCTGAACGAGCAGTACTTC
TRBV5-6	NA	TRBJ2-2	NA	CASSLDQLGWTGELFF	TGTGCCAGCAGCTTGGATCAGCTGGGATGGACCGGGGAGCTGTTTTTT
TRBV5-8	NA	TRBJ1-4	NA	CASSLWGSFNEKLFF	TGTGCCAGCAGCTTGTGGGGTTCCTTTAATGAAAAACTGTTTTTT
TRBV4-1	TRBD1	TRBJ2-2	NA	CASSRTGVAGELFF	TGCGCCAGCAGCCGAACAGGGGTCGCCGGGGAGCTGTTTTTT
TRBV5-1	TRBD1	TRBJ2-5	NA	CASSLGGTGSQETQYF	TGCGCCAGCAGCTTGGGCGGGACAGGGAGCCAAGAGACCCAGTACTTC
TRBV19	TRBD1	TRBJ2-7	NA	CASSATGTGAGEQYF	TGTGCCAGTAGTGCGACCGGGACAGGGGCTGGCGAGCAGTACTTC
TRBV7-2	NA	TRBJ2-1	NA	CASSSRYNAEQFF	TGTGCCAGCAGTTCCCGTTACAACGCTGAGCAGTTCTTC
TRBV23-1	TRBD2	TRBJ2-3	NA	CASSQWRGGGEKYF	TGCGCCAGCAGTCAATGGCGGGGCGGGGGGGAAAAGTATTTT
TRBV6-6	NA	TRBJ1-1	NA	CASNKQPRDEAFF	TGTGCCAGCAACAAACAACCAAGAGATGAAGCTTTCTTT
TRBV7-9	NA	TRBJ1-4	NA	CASSFGTTNEKLFF	TGTGCCAGCAGCTTCGGGACAACTAATGAAAAACTGTTTTTT
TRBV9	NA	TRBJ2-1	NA	CASSVGRGRRSYNEQFF	TGTGCCAGCAGCGTAGGGAGGGGGCGCAGATCCTACAATGAGCAGTTCTTC